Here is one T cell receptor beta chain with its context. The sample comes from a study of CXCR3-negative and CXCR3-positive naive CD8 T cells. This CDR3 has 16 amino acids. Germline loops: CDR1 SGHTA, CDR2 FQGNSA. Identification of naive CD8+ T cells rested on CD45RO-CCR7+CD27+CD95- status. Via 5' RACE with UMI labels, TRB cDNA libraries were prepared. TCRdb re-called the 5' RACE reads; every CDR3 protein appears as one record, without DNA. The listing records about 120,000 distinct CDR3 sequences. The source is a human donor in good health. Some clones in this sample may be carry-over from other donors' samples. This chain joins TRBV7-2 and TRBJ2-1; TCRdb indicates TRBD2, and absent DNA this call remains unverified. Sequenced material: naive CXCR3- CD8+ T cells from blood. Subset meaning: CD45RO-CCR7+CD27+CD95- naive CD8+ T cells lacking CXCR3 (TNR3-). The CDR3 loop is CASSQTSGGSYNEQFF.